A selection of T cell receptor beta chains follows, all from one sample in a study of cytotoxic CD8 clonotypes in ibrutinib-treated CLL. The table came from immunoSEQ multiplex PCR; TCRdb's copy has only in-frame clones and leaves some out. This table has 150,000 to 200,000 clones, approximately 90% appearing once. The material was PBMCs, obtained at disease progression, from a patient treated with ibrutinib. These receptors were taken from a human donor with chronic lymphocytic leukemia. Each CDR3 is given with its conserved first and last residue. D genes are given only for firm matches. Clone size is given for some rows only: seen once, a few or many times, or a class if the clone is expanded.

CDR3aa	CDR3nt	d_gene	j_gene	abundance	v_gene
CASSSDWSNYGYTF	TGTGCCAGCAGTTCTGACTGGTCTAACTATGGCTACACCTTC	-	TRBJ1-2	-	TRBV6-5
CSARSYSGNTIYF	TGCAGCGCGCGGTCCTACTCTGGAAACACCATATATTTT	-	TRBJ1-3	-	TRBV29-1
CASSSRRSGSGANVLTF	TGTGCCAGCAGCTCCCGGCGATCGGGCTCTGGGGCCAACGTCCTGACTTTC	-	TRBJ2-6	once	TRBV7-6
CASSPFDVRQSQETQYF	TGTGCCAGCTCACCATTTGATGTAAGGCAGAGCCAAGAGACCCAGTACTTC	-	TRBJ2-5	-	TRBV18
CSVGLGLGQETQYF	TGCAGCGTTGGTCTGGGACTAGGACAAGAGACCCAGTACTTC	TRBD2	TRBJ2-5	-	TRBV29-1
CASSEQGAYSNQPQHF	TGTGCCAGCTCAGAACAGGGGGCTTACAGCAATCAGCCCCAGCATTTT	TRBD1	TRBJ1-5	-	TRBV18
CASSLAQGGGYTF	TGTGCCAGCAGCTTAGCACAGGGAGGGGGCTACACCTTC	-	TRBJ1-2	few	TRBV7-9
CASSLGGQGATDTQYF	TGCGCCAGCAGCTTAGGGGGACAGGGGGCTACGGATACGCAGTATTTT	TRBD1	TRBJ2-3	-	TRBV5-1
CATMNRDFGSLSSGNTIYF	TGTGCCACCATGAACCGGGACTTTGGATCCCTCAGCTCTGGAAACACCATATATTTT	-	TRBJ1-3	-	TRBV15
CASSLGSGTNEQYF	TGTGCCAGCAGCCTCGGTTCAGGGACCAACGAGCAGTACTTC	-	TRBJ2-7	-	TRBV4-2
CASSVRAQAYEQYF	TGTGCCAGCAGCGTCCGGGCTCAAGCCTACGAGCAGTACTTC	-	TRBJ2-7	-	TRBV7-2
CASSLAPRDRDLGEQYF	TGTGCCAGCAGCTTAGCGCCCAGGGACAGGGACCTAGGGGAGCAGTACTTC	TRBD1	TRBJ2-7	-	TRBV7-8
CASSLLRGQGYGYTF	TGTGCCAGCAGTTTACTAAGGGGGCAAGGCTATGGCTACACCTTC	TRBD1	TRBJ1-2	-	TRBV28
CASRNRKQGNTEAFF	TGTGCCAGTAGAAACCGAAAACAGGGGAACACTGAAGCTTTCTTT	-	TRBJ1-1	-	TRBV19
CASSEMGFVVEEAFF	TGTGCCAGCAGTGAAATGGGGTTCGTGGTCGAGGAAGCTTTCTTT	-	TRBJ1-1	-	TRBV6-1
CASSYSANYGYTF	TGCGCCAGCAGCTACTCCGCTAACTATGGCTACACCTTC	-	TRBJ1-2	-	TRBV5-1